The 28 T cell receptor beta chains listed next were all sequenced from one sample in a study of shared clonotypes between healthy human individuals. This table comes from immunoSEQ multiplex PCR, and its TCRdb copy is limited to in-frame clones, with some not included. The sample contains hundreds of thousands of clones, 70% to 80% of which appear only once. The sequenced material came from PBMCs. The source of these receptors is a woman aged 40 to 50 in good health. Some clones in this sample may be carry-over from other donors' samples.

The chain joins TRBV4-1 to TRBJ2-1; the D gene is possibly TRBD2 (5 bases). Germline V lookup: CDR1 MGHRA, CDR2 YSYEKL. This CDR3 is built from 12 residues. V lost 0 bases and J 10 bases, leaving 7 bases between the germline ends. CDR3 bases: TGCGCCAGCAGCCAAGACGGCGGGGAGCAGTTCTTC. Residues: CASSQDGGEQFF.

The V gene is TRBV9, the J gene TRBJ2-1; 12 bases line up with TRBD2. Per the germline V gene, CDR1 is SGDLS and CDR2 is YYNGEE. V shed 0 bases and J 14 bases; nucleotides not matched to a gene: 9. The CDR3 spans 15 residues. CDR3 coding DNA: TGTGCCAGCAGCGTAGGATCCCTAGCGGGAGGGGGGGAGTTCTTC. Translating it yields CASSVGSLAGGGEFF.

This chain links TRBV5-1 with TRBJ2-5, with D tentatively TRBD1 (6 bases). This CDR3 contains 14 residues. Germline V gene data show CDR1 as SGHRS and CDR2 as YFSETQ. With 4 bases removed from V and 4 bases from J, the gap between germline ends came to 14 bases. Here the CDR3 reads CASSLFGQTETQYF. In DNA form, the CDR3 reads TGCGCCAGCAGCCTCTTCGGACAGACAGAGACCCAGTACTTC. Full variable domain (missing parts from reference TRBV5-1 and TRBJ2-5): KAGVTQTPRYLIKTRGQQVTLSCSPISGHRSVSWYQQTPGQGLQFLFEYFSETQRNKGNFPGRFSGRQFSNSRSEMNVSTLELGDSALYLCASSLFGQTETQYFGPGTRLLVL.

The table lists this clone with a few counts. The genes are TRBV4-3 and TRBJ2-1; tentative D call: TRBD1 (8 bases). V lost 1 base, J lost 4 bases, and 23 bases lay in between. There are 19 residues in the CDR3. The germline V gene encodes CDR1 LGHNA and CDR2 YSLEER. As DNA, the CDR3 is TGCGCCAGCAGCCAAGTCTCGATGACAGGGGCTAGCGGTTACAATGAGCAGTTCTTC. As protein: CASSQVSMTGASGYNEQFF.

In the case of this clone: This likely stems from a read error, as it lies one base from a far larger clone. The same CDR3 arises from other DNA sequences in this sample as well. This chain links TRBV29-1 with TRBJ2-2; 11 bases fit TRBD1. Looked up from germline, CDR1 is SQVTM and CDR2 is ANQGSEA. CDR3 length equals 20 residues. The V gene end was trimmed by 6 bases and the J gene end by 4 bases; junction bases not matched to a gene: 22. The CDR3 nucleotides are TGCAGCGTCGCTACTGGGACAGGGGGGTCTGGCGGGAGGGTCACCGGGGAGCTGTTTTTT. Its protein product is CSVATGTGGSGGRVTGELFF.

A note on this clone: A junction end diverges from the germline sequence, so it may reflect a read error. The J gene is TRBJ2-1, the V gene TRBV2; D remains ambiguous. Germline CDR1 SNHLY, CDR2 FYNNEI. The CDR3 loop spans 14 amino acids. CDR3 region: CASREEVGFNEQFF. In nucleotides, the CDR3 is TGTGCCAGCAGGGAAGAGGTAGGGTTCAATGAGCAGTTCTTC.

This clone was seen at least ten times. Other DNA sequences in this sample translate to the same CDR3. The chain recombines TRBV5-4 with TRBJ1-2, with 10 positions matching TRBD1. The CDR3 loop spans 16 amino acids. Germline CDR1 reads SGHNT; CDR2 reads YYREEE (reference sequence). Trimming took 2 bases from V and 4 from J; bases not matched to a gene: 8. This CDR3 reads CASSFPGQGRTYGYTF. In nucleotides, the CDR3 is TGTGCCAGCAGCTTCCCGGGACAGGGGCGCACCTATGGCTACACCTTC.

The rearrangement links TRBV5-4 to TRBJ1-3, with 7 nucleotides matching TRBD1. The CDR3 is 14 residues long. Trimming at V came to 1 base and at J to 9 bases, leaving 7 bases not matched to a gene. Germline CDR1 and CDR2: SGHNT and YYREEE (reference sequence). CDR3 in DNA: TGTGCCAGCAGCTTGAACAGGGGTAGTGGCACCATATATTTT. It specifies CASSLNRGSGTIYF.

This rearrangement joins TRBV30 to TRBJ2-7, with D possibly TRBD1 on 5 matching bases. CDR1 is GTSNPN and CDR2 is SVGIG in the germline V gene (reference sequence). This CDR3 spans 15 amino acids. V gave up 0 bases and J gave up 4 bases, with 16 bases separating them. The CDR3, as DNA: TGTGCCTGGAGTGTATTGTCGACCAGGGTTTACGAGCAGTACTTC. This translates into CAWSVLSTRVYEQYF.

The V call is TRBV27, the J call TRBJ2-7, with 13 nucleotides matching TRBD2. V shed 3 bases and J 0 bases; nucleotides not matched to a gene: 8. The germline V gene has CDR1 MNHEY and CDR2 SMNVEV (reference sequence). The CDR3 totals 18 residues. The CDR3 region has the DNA TGTGCCAGCAGTTTCGGGGGACTAGCGGGAAGGGGCTCCTACGAGCAGTACTTC. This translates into CASSFGGLAGRGSYEQYF.

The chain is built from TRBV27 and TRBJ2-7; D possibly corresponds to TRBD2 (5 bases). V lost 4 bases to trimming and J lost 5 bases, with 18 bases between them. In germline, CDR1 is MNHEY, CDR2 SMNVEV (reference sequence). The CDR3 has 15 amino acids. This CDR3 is CASSSSGLAEDEQYF. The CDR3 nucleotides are TGTGCCAGCAGTTCCTCCGGTCTAGCCGAGGACGAGCAGTACTTC.

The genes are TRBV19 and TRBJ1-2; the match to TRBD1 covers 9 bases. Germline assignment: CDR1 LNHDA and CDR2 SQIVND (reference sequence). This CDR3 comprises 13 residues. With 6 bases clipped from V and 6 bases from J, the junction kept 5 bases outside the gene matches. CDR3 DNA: TGTGCCAGTAGCCCCGGGACAGGGAATGGCTACACCTTC. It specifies CASSPGTGNGYTF. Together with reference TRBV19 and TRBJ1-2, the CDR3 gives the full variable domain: DGGITQSPKYLFRKEGQNVTLSCEQNLNHDAMYWYRQDPGQGLRLIYYSQIVNDFQKGDIAEGYSVSREKKESFPLTVTSAQKNPTAFYLCASSPGTGNGYTFGSGTRLTVV.

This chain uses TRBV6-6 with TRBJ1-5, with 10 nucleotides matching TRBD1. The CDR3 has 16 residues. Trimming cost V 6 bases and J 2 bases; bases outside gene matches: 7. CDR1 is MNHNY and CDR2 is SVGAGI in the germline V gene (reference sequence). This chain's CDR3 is CASSPTGTGGNQPQHF. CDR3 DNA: TGTGCCAGCAGCCCCACCGGGACAGGGGGCAATCAGCCCCAGCATTTT.

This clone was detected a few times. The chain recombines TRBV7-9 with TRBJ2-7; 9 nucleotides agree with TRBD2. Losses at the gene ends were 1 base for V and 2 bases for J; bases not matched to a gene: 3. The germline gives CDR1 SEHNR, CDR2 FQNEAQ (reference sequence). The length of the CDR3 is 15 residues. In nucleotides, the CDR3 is TGTGCCAGCAGCTTAGGTCTAGCGGGACCCTACGAGCAGTACTTC. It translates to CASSLGLAGPYEQYF.

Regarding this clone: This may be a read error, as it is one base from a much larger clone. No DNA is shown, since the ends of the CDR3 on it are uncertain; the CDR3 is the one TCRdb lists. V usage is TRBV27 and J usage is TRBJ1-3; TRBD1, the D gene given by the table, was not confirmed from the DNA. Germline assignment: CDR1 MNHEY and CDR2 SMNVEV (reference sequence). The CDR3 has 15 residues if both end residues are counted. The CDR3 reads CASSVGTGSGNTVYF.

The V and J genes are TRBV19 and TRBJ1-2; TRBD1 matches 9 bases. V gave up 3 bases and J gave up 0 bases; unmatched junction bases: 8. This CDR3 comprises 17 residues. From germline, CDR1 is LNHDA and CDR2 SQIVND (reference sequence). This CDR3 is CASSMGRDRASNYGYTF. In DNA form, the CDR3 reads TGTGCCAGTAGTATGGGCCGGGACAGGGCCTCTAACTATGGCTACACCTTC.

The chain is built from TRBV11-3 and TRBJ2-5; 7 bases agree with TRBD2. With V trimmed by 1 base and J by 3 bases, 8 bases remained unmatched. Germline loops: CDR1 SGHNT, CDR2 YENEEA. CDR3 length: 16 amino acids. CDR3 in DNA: TGTGCCAGCAGCTTAGCGGGCGGGAGTAGTGAAGAGACCCAGTACTTC. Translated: CASSLAGGSSEETQYF. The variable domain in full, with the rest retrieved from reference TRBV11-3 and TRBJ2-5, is EAGVVQSPRYKIIEKKQPVAFWCNPISGHNTLYWYLQNLGQGPELLIRYENEEAVDDSQLPKDRFSAERLKGVDSTLKIQPAELGDSAVYLCASSLAGGSSEETQYFGPGTRLLVL.

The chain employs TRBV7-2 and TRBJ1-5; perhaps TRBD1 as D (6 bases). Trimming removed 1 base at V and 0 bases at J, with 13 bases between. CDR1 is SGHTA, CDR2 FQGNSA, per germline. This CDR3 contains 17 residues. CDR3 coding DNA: TGTGCCAGCAGCTTAGAAAGGGGGAAATATAGCAATCAGCCCCAGCATTTT. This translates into CASSLERGKYSNQPQHF.

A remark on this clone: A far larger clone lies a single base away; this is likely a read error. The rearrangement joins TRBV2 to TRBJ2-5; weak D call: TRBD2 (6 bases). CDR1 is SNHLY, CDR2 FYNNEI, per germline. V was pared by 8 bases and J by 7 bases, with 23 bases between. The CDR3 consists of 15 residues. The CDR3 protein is CASGPTGTLAVTQYF. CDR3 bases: TGTGCCAGCGGTCCTACCGGGACTTTAGCCGTGACCCAGTACTTC.

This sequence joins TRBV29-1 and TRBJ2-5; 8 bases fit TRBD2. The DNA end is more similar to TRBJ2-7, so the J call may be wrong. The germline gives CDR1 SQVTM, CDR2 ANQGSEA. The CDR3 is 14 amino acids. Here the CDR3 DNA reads TGCAGCGTTGACCAGTTTTCCGCGGGAGGCGAGCAGTACTTC. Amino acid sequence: CSVDQFSAGGEQYF.

In DNA form, the CDR3 reads TGTGCCAGCAGCTACGGACTAATTAATGAGCAGTTCTTC. Its translation is CASSYGLINEQFF. This chain connects TRBV7-2 to TRBJ2-1, with a weak D call TRBD2 (6 bases). The CDR3 sequence is 13 residues long. Between the trimmed V and J ends, which lost 4 bases and 7 bases, there was a span of 11 bases. Germline CDR1 SGHTA, CDR2 FQGNSA. The entire variable domain, with the rest obtained from reference TRBV7-2 and TRBJ2-1, is as follows: GAGVSQSPSNKVTEKGKDVELRCDPISGHTALYWYRQSLGQGLEFLIYFQGNSAPDKSGLPSDRFSAERTGGSVSTLTIQRTQQEDSAVYLCASSYGLINEQFFGPGTRLTVL.

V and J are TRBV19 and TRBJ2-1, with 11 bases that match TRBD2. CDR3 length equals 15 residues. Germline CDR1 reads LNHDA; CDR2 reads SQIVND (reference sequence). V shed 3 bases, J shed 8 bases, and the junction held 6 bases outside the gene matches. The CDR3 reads CASSMALAGVYEQFF. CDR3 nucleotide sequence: TGTGCCAGTAGTATGGCACTAGCGGGAGTATATGAGCAGTTCTTC.

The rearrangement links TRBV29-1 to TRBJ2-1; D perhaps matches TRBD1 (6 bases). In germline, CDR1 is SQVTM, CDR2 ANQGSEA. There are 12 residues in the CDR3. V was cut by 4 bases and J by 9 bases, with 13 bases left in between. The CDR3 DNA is TGCAGCGTTGGACAGGCACGGGGTGAGCAGTTCTTC. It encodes CSVGQARGEQFF.

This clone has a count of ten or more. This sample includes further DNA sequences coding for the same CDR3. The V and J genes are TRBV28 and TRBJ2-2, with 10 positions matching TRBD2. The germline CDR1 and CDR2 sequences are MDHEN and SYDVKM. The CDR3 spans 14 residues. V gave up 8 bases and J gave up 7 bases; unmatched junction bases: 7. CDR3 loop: CASWASGSGGELFF. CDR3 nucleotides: TGTGCCAGCTGGGCTAGCGGGAGTGGCGGGGAGCTGTTTTTT.

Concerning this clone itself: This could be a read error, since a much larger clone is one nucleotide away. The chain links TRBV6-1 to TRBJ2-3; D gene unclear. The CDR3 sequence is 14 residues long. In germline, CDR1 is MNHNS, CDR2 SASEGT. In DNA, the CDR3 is TGTGCCAGCACAGCCCGAACTGACACAGATACGCGGTATTTT. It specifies CASTARTDTDTRYF.

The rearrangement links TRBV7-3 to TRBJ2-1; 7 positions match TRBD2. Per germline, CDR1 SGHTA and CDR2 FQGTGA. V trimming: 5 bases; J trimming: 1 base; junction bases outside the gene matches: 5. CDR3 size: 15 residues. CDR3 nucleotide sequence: TGTGCCAGCAGCCCCTCCGGGAGGTCCTACAATGAGCAGTTCTTC. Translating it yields CASSPSGRSYNEQFF.

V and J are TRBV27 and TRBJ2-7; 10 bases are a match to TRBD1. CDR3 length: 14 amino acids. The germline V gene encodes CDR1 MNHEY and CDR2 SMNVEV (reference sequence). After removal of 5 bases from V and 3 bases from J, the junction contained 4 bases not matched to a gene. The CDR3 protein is CASSIGTGVYEQYF. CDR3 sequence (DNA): TGTGCCAGCAGTATCGGGACAGGGGTCTACGAGCAGTACTTC.

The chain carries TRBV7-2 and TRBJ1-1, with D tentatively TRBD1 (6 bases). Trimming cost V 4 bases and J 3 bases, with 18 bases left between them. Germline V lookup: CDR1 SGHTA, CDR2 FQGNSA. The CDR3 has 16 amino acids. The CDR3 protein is CASSSSTGGAYTEAFF. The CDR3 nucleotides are TGTGCCAGCAGCTCCTCAACCGGGGGCGCTTACACTGAAGCTTTCTTT.